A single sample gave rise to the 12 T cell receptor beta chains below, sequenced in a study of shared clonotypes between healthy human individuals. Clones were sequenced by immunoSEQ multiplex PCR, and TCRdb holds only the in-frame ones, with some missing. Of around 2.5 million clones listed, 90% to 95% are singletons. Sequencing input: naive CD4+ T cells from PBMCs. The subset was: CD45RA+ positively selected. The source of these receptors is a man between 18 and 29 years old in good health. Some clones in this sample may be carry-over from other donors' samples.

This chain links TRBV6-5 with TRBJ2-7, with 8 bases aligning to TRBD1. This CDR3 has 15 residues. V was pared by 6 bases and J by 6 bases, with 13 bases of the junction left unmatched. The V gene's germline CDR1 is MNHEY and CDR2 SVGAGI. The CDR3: CASSRFQGAMSEQYF. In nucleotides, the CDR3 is TGTGCCAGCAGCCGCTTTCAGGGGGCTATGAGCGAGCAGTACTTC.

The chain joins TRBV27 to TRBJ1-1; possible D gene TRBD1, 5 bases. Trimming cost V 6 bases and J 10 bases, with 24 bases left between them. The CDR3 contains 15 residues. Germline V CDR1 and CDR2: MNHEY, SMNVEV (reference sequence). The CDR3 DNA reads TGTGCCAGCAGAAAAATTGGGAGGGGATCGGACGGAGCTTTCTTT. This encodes CASRKIGRGSDGAFF.

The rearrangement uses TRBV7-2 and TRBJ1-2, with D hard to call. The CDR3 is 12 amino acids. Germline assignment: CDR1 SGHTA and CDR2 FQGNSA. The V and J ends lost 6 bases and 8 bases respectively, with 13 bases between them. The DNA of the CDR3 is TGTGCCAGCAGGACCCCCCAGAGAGGCTACACCTTC. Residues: CASRTPQRGYTF.

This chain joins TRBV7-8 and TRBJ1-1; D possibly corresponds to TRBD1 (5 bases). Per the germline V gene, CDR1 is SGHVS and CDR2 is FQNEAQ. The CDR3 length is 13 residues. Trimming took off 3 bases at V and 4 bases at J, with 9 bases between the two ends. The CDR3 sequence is CASSFGRGTEAFF. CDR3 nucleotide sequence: TGTGCCAGCAGCTTCGGTAGGGGCACTGAAGCTTTCTTT.

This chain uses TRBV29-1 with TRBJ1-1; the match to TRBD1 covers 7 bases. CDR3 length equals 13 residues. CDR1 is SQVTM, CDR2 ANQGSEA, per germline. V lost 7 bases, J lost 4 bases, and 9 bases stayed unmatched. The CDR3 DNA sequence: TGCAGCGGACAAGACAGGGCGGGCACTGAAGCTTTCTTT. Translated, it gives CSGQDRAGTEAFF.

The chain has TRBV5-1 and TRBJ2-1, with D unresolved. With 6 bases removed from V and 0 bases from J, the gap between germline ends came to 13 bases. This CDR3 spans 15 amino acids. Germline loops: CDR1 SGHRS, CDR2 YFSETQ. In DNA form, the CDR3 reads TGCGCCAGCAACTCGATCAGTCGCTCCTACAATGAGCAGTTCTTC. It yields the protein CASNSISRSYNEQFF.

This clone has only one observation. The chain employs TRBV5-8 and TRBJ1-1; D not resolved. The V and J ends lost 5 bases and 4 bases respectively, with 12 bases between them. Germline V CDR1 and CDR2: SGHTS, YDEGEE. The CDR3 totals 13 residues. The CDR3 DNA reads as TGTGCCAGCAGAAGGGAGCCGTTCACTGAAGCTTTCTTT. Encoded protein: CASRREPFTEAFF.

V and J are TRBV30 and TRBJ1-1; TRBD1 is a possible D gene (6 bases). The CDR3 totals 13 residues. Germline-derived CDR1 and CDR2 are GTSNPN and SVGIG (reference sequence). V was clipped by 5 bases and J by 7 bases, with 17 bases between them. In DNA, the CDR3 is TGTGCCTGGGGAGGGGGACACGGGAGTGAAGCTTTCTTT. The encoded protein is CAWGGGHGSEAFF.

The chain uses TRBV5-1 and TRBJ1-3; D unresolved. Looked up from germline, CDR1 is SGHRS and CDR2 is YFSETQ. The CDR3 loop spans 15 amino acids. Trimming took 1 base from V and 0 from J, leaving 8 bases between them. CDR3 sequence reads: CASSLSVSSGNTIYF. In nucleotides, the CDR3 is TGCGCCAGCAGCTTGTCCGTCAGCTCTGGAAACACCATATATTTT.

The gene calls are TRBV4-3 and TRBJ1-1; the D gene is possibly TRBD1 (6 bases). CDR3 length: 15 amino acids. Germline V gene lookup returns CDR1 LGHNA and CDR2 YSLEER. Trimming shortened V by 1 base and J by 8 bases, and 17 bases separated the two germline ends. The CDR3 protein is CASSQVEWGLGEAFF. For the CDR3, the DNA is TGCGCCAGCAGCCAAGTGGAATGGGGGCTCGGGGAAGCTTTCTTT.

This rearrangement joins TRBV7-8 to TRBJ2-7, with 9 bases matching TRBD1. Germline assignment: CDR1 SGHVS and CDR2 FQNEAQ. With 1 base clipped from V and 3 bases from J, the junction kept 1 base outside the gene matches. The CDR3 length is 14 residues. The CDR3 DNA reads TGTGCCAGCAGCTTAGGGGACAGGGTCTACGAGCAGTACTTC. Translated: CASSLGDRVYEQYF.

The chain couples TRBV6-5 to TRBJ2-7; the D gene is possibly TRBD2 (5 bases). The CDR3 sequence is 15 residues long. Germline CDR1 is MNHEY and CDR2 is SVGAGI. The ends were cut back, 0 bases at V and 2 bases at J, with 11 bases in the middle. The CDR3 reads CASSYSGRDTYEQYF. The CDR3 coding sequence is TGTGCCAGCAGTTACTCTGGGAGAGACACCTACGAGCAGTACTTC.